The source of this T cell receptor beta chain is a study of shared clonotypes between healthy human individuals. About the research overall: Donor ages ranged 18 to 49 years: a couple of women, a few men.

Donation came from healthy HIV-negative adults that had no recent acute infections or vaccinations. V lost 6 bases to trimming and J lost 3 bases, with 7 bases between them. CDR1 and CDR2 from the germline V gene are MNHEY and SVGAGI. This CDR3 has 12 amino acids. Some clones are missing from TCRdb's copy, which holds only in-frame ones; the method was immunoSEQ multiplex PCR. This sample has roughly 2,500,000 clones, with 90% to 95% found just once. The chain uses TRBV6-5 and TRBJ2-3, with D unresolved. This clonotype was sampled from a man aged 18 to 35 in good health. Some clones in this sample may be carry-over from other donors' samples. The sequencing sample was made of naive CD4+ T cells from PBMCs. The sample's subset: CD45RA+ positively selected. CDR3 protein: CASRAQTDTQYF. CDR3 coding DNA: TGTGCCAGCAGGGCACAAACAGATACGCAGTATTTT.